This is a list of T cell receptor beta chains from one sample in a study of T cell repertoires in cytomegalovirus infection. No antigens are known for them. One entry per CDR3 protein, called by TCRdb with MiXCR from the reads. The top ten hold 48% of the sample, which has 570,000 or so distinct CDR3 sequences, over 35% seen once. The sample was cultured PBMCs, taken from culture after CMV antigen stimulation. These receptor sequences come from a human donor in good health (CMV status not recorded). Some clones in this sample may be carry-over from other donors' samples. Both conserved end residues are part of each CDR3. The order of the fields is V gene, clone size, J gene, D gene, CDR3 DNA, CDR3 protein. The D gene is left open where the match is weak. Not every row has a clone size; where given, it reads once, few, many or a size class.

>TRBV7-9|-|TRBJ1-5|-
TGTGCCAGCAGCTTAGCAGGTTTTAACAATCAGCCCCAGCATTTT
CASSLAGFNNQPQHF
>TRBV20-1|-|TRBJ1-5|-
TGCAGTGCTAGGGGCAGGAGCAATCAGCCCCAGCATTTT
CSARGRSNQPQHF
>TRBV5-6|-|TRBJ2-5|-
TGTGCCAGCAGCTTGTACACAGGGTTGACGGAGACCCAGTACTTC
CASSLYTGLTETQYF
>TRBV10-2|-|TRBJ2-1|TRBD1
TGCGCCAGCGGTAACAGGGGCTGGGGATACAATGAGCAGTTCTTC
CASGNRGWGYNEQFF
>TRBV4-2|-|TRBJ2-7|-
TGTGCCAGCAGCCCGGACCGAAGGGAGCAGTACTTC
CASSPDRREQYF
>TRBV4-3|once|TRBJ2-2|TRBD2
TGCGCCAGCAGCCAAGGGCCGGGGAGTAGCGGGATTCCACCCGGGGAGCTGTTTTTT
CASSQGPGSSGIPPGELFF
>TRBV10-3|few|TRBJ1-6|-
TGTGCCATCAGTGAGTCCGGGAGTTCACCCCTCCACTTT
CAISESGSSPLHF
>TRBV11-2|-|TRBJ2-1|-
TGTGCCAGCAGCCTCAGCCGCCGGGAACGCTACAATGAGCAGTTCTTC
CASSLSRRERYNEQFF
>TRBV7-6|-|TRBJ2-7|TRBD1
TGTGCCAGCAGTTGGGGACAGGGGAGCTACGAGCAGTACTTC
CASSWGQGSYEQYF
>TRBV7-2|many|TRBJ2-2|-
TGTGCCAGCAGCGTAACTTTCACCGGGGAGCTGTTTTTT
CASSVTFTGELFF
>TRBV10-3|-|TRBJ2-4|TRBD1
TGTGCCACCCGACAGGGGCCGTTAGCCAAAAACATTCAGTACTTC
CATRQGPLAKNIQYF
>TRBV7-2|-|TRBJ2-7|TRBD1
TGTGCCAGCAGCCTGAGTCAGGGACAGACCTACGAGCAGTACTTC
CASSLSQGQTYEQYF
>TRBV20-1|-|TRBJ2-1|-
TGCAGTGCTAGAGATCAGGTAGGATCCTACAATGAGCAGTTCTTC
CSARDQVGSYNEQFF
>TRBV6-1|many|TRBJ2-1|-
TGTGCCAACTCTGAAATATTAGGATACAATGAGCAGTTCTTC
CANSEILGYNEQFF
>TRBV5-6|-|TRBJ2-6|TRBD2
TGTGCCAGCAGCCCCCGTAGCGGGGCCCTCTCTGGGGCCAACGTCCTGACTTTC
CASSPRSGALSGANVLTF
>TRBV9|-|TRBJ2-1|-
TGTGCCAGCAGCCCCGCCCCACAGTCCTACAATGAGCAGTTCTTC
CASSPAPQSYNEQFF
>TRBV7-4|-|TRBJ1-1|-
TGTGCCAGCAGCTACACAACAGGAACCGAAGCTTTCTTT
CASSYTTGTEAFF
>TRBV19|once|TRBJ2-3|-
TGTGCCAGTAGCGCAGGGCGGTCCGATACGCAGTATTTT
CASSAGRSDTQYF
>TRBV7-2|-|TRBJ2-1|-
TGTGCCAGCAGCCCGACGGGACTTTACAATGAGCAGTTCTTC
CASSPTGLYNEQFF
>TRBV27|-|TRBJ1-1|-
TGTGCCAGCAGTTTATCTCTCTTCTCTCTCGGCAGTGAAGCTTTCTTT
CASSLSLFSLGSEAFF
>TRBV6-5|-|TRBJ2-3|TRBD2
TGTGCCAGCAGTTTGACTAGCGGGGAGTTTAATACGCAGTATTTT
CASSLTSGEFNTQYF
>TRBV6-5|-|TRBJ2-1|TRBD1
TGTGCCAGCAGTCGTCGGACAGGGGCTAATGAGCAGTTCTTC
CASSRRTGANEQFF
>TRBV7-2|-|TRBJ1-5|-
TGTGCCAGCAGCTTAAAGGGGAGCAGTAGATATAGCAATCAGCCCCAGCATTTT
CASSLKGSSRYSNQPQHF
>TRBV12-3/TRBV12-4|-|TRBJ2-7|TRBD1
TGTGCCAGCAGTAAATCCGGGACAGGGCACGAGCAGTACTTC
CASSKSGTGHEQYF
>TRBV2|-|TRBJ2-2|-
TGTGCCAGCAGTGATAACACCGGGGAGCTGTTTTTT
CASSDNTGELFF
>TRBV20-1|-|TRBJ2-7|TRBD2
TGCAGTGCTAGCATACAGAGCGGGAGCGACGAGCAGTACTTC
CSASIQSGSDEQYF
>TRBV11-2|few|TRBJ1-3|-
TGTGCCAGCAGCCTCGCGCAGGCCTACTCTGGAAACACCATATATTTT
CASSLAQAYSGNTIYF
>TRBV12-3/TRBV12-4|-|TRBJ2-1|TRBD2
TGTGCCAGCAGTTTGGGAGCGGGAGCTGGCAATGAGCAGTTCTTC
CASSLGAGAGNEQFF
>TRBV7-1|once|TRBJ2-5|-
TGTGCCAGCAGAAACCTAGGGACCCAGTACTTC
CASRNLGTQYF
>TRBV6-2/TRBV6-3|once|TRBJ2-1|-
TGTGCCAGCAGTGCCCGGGGGACTGAGCAGTTCTTC
CASSARGTEQFF
>TRBV7-2|few|TRBJ2-1|TRBD1
TGTGCCAGCAGCGCCCGGACAGGAGCCCAGCTCTTC
CASSARTGAQLF
>TRBV7-9|-|TRBJ2-1|-
TGTGCCAGCAGCATAATACTAGAACGAGAGCAGTTCTTC
CASSIILEREQFF
>TRBV27|-|TRBJ1-1|-
TGTGCCAGCAGTTTCCCTCCTACAGGTGAAGCTTTCTTT
CASSFPPTGEAFF
>TRBV4-1|-|TRBJ1-3|-
TGCGCCAGCAGCCTCTCTTGGGCAGGGAGTAACACCATATATTTT
CASSLSWAGSNTIYF
>TRBV6-2/TRBV6-3|few|TRBJ2-7|-
TGTGCCAGCAGTTACTCGTGGGACATTACCTACGAGCAGTACTTC
CASSYSWDITYEQYF
>TRBV12-3/TRBV12-4|-|TRBJ2-4|TRBD1
TGTGCCAGCACTTTGACAGGGAGAAACATTCAGTACTTC
CASTLTGRNIQYF
>TRBV2|-|TRBJ2-5|-
TGTGCCAGCAGCCCCAGGCCCGCCCACCAAGAGACCCAGTACTTC
CASSPRPAHQETQYF
>TRBV7-2|few|TRBJ2-1|-
TGTGCCAGCAGCTTAGAACTGGTCAATGAGCAGTTCTTC
CASSLELVNEQFF
>TRBV11-3|once|TRBJ2-5|-
TGTGCCAGCAGCTTAGACCGATCGACCCAGTACTTC
CASSLDRSTQYF
>TRBV7-2|once|TRBJ1-2|-
TGTGCCAGCCAAGTTATACGGGGCCACAACTATGGCTACACCTTC
CASQVIRGHNYGYTF
>TRBV5-4|-|TRBJ1-2|-
TGTGCCAGCAGCTTCGGAGTAAGTCAGAACTATGGCTACACCTTC
CASSFGVSQNYGYTF
>TRBV7-4|-|TRBJ2-1|-
TGTGCCAGCAGAGGTTTGGGTGAGCAGTTCTTC
CASRGLGEQFF
>TRBV7-6|-|TRBJ2-3|-
TGTGCCCCGGCGGACACAGATACGCAGTATTTT
CAPADTDTQYF
>TRBV12-3/TRBV12-4|-|TRBJ2-6|TRBD1
TGTGCCAGCAGTTCCGGGACAGGAAGCTCTGGGGCCAACGTCCTGACTTTC
CASSSGTGSSGANVLTF
>TRBV7-2|few|TRBJ2-4|-
TGTGCCAGCAGCTTAGATGTAGCCAAAAACATTCAGTACTTC
CASSLDVAKNIQYF
>TRBV7-9|-|TRBJ2-2|-
TGTGCCAGTTCGATCTCCGGGGAGCTGTTTTTT
CASSISGELFF
>TRBV7-9|-|TRBJ2-7|-
TGTGCCAGCAGCATCGCGGGGGCCAACTACGAGCAGTACTTC
CASSIAGANYEQYF
>TRBV27|-|TRBJ2-7|-
TGTGCCAGCAGTCCCGGGGGCACGATAACCTACGAGCAGTACTTC
CASSPGGTITYEQYF